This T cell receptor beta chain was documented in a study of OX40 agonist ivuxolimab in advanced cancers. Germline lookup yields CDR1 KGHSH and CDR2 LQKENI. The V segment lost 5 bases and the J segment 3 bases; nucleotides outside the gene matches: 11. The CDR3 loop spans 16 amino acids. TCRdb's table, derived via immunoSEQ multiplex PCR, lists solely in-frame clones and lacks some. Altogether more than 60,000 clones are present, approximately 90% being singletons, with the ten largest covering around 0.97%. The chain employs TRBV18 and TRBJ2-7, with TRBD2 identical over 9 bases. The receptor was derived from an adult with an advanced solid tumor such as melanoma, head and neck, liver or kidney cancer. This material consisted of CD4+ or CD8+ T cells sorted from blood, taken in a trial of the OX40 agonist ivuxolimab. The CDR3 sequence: CASSSGLGGRDYEQYF. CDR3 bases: TGTGCCAGCTCATCTGGTCTCGGCGGGAGGGACTACGAGCAGTACTTC.